This T cell receptor (beta chain) is drawn from a study of blood T cell repertoires in COVID-19 (dated by TCRdb to about 2020). The study in broad terms: Collaborator samples came from the United States, Italy and Spain and covered acute and convalescent phases of COVID-19. The material from the prospective study consisted of cDNA or gDNA derived from T cells, B-cell-depleted T cells, or PBMCs. The dataset comprised deeply sampled blood TCRbeta repertoires from subjects exposed to, actively infected with, or recovered from COVID-19. The repertoires were made available in a free public database intended to serve as a resource for research on the immune response to SARS-CoV-2. Samples came from the ongoing ImmuneRACE study (first 160 participants) plus 1,254 subjects from 6 global collaborators. Sample metadata almost always included a de-identified subject ID, COVID-19 status, age in years and sex. Where available, HLA class I and class II types were obtained from metadata supplied by the sample provider rather than from assay-based typing.

V trim: 3 bases; J trim: 5 bases; unmatched bases: 6. Via the germline V gene (reference sequence), CDR1 is LGHDT and CDR2 YNNKEL. The CDR3 numbers 15 residues from cysteine through phenylalanine. Kept here is only the CDR3 DNA, which spans 45 bases and is read in frame from base 1. Remarks on this clone: The antigen it recognizes is unknown. Per-base qualities were not stored, and no clone one base away is much larger.

Results and caveats for the whole study, not just this receptor: The quantity of clinical and demographic metadata differed by source and by participant and was supplied without curation.

The immunoSEQ Assay, a bias-controlled multiplex PCR, was used to amplify TCRbeta CDR3 regions from genomic DNA. Concerning the study's data processing: Nucleated cell counts per sample were estimated from amplification of reference gene primers within the assay. To quantify the absolute abundance of each unique TCRbeta CDR3 rearrangement, sequence reads were collapsed and filtered. For each sample, productive Simpson clonality was calculated as the square root of Simpson's diversity index across productive rearrangements. Entries here come from immuneACCESS through TCRdb and include only in-frame sequences with V and J called. Some clones fail to appear in such tables; in the studies checked, an unresolved V gene covers under half of the shortfall, and the cause of the remainder is unknown. Clone size and the V and J calls come from that table; the DNA yielded D and trimming. The sample has 160,000 or so clones on record, roughly 82% of them singletons. About 8.4% of the sample lies in the top ten.

Each collaborating institution followed its own protocols to collect whole blood in K2EDTA tubes. Collaborator samples were shipped for TCRbeta analysis as frozen whole blood, isolated PBMCs, or DNA extracted from either sample type. This chain joins TRBV3-1 (or the pseudogene TRBV3-2) to TRBJ2-1; 8 central nucleotides agree with TRBD2. This receptor was identified in a woman aged 70-85 years with acute or convalescent COVID-19. The sample comprised peripheral blood. CDR3 loop: CASSQTAGVHNEQFF. Read as DNA, the sequence is TGTGCCAGCAGCCAGACAGCGGGAGTTCACAATGAGCAGTTCTTC.